A selection of T cell receptor beta chains follows, all from one sample in a study of blood T cell repertoires in COVID-19. TCRdb keeps only in-frame clones here, not all; method: immunoSEQ multiplex PCR. The sample records 200,000 to 250,000 clones, 88% being singletons. Sequenced sample: PBMCs or T cells enriched from blood (not recorded which). The origin of the receptors is a woman aged 25 to 39 who had recovered from COVID-19. The CDR3 runs from the conserved cysteine through the conserved F or W. D genes are given only for firm matches. For some rows the clone size is stated as once, few or many, or as a class when expanded; others skip it.

TRBV4-3	-	once	TRBJ1-2	CASSQAWAAGDGYTF	TGCGCCAGCAGCCAAGCATGGGCCGCCGGGGATGGCTACACCTTC
TRBV2	-	-	TRBJ1-2	CASTVWQDGYTF	TGTGCCAGCACGGTATGGCAGGATGGCTACACCTTC
TRBV19	-	-	TRBJ1-2	CASSFRVSNYGYTF	TGTGCCAGTAGTTTTCGGGTATCTAACTATGGCTACACCTTC
TRBV27	-	-	TRBJ1-5	CASSSTWTVAQFQPQHF	TGTGCCAGCAGTTCAACCTGGACAGTGGCCCAATTCCAGCCCCAGCATTTT
TRBV4-2	-	once	TRBJ1-6	CASSQPGTASPLHF	TGTGCCAGCAGCCAACCCGGGACTGCTTCACCCCTCCACTTT
TRBV3-1/TRBV3-2	TRBD2	-	TRBJ2-5	CASSQEVTSGGGETQYF	TGTGCCAGCAGCCAAGAAGTGACTAGCGGGGGAGGAGAGACCCAGTACTTC
TRBV5-8	TRBD1	-	TRBJ2-7	CASSLGWEDRGNYEQYF	TGTGCCAGCAGTCTTGGTTGGGAAGACAGGGGTAACTACGAGCAGTACTTC
TRBV4-3	TRBD2	-	TRBJ2-3	CASSQDLLAGGRTDTQYF	TGCGCCAGCAGCCAAGATTTACTAGCGGGGGGGCGCACAGATACGCAGTATTTT
TRBV7-6	-	-	TRBJ1-1	CASSPWGGGSNTEAFF	TGTGCCAGCAGCCCCTGGGGAGGAGGGTCGAACACTGAAGCTTTCTTT
TRBV5-4	TRBD1	-	TRBJ2-7	CASSLWGTGSTYEQYF	TGTGCCAGCAGCTTGTGGGGGACAGGGTCCACCTACGAGCAGTACTTC
TRBV19	-	-	TRBJ2-1	CASSFSGDNEQFF	TGTGCCAGTAGCTTTTCAGGGGACAATGAGCAGTTCTTC
TRBV25-1	-	-	TRBJ1-1	CASSEQGHTEAFF	TGTGCCAGCAGTGAACAGGGCCATACTGAAGCTTTCTTT
TRBV29-1	-	-	TRBJ2-3	CSGVTGNTQYF	TGCAGCGGGGTGACGGGGAATACGCAGTATTTT
TRBV13	-	once	TRBJ1-2	CASSLGQNYGYTF	TGTGCCAGCAGCTTAGGCCAGAACTATGGCTACACCTTC
TRBV5-1	-	few	TRBJ1-1	CASSLSTTNTEAFF	TGCGCCAGCAGCCTATCGACAACGAACACTGAAGCTTTCTTT
TRBV2	TRBD1	-	TRBJ1-2	CASSVSRTGGDGYTF	TGTGCCAGCAGTGTGTCCCGAACAGGGGGCGATGGCTACACCTTC
TRBV29-1	-	-	TRBJ2-1	CSARDTSSYNEQFF	TGCAGCGCCCGGGACACATCCTCCTACAATGAGCAGTTCTTC
TRBV3-1/TRBV3-2	-	-	TRBJ2-7	CASSHLGRGHEQYF	TGTGCCAGCAGCCATTTGGGCAGGGGCCACGAGCAGTACTTC
TRBV14	-	-	TRBJ1-1	CASSQGTLGGAFF	TGTGCCAGCAGCCAAGGGACCTTGGGGGGAGCTTTCTTT
TRBV5-6	TRBD1	once	TRBJ1-2	CASSLAIYRGPRGGYGYTF	TGTGCCAGCAGCTTGGCTATCTACAGGGGGCCCAGAGGGGGCTATGGCTACACCTTC
TRBV4-1	-	-	TRBJ1-3	CASSQTSISGNTIYF	TGCGCCAGCAGCCAGACAAGTATCTCTGGAAACACCATATATTTT
TRBV5-6	-	-	TRBJ1-2	CASSKTEYNYGYTF	TGTGCCAGCAGCAAGACAGAATATAACTATGGCTACACCTTC
TRBV5-4	-	-	TRBJ1-2	CASSFRGTYGYTF	TGTGCCAGCAGCTTTAGGGGCACCTATGGCTACACCTTC
TRBV3-1/TRBV3-2	-	-	TRBJ2-1	CASSQQGYYNEQFF	TGTGCCAGCAGCCAACAGGGGTACTACAATGAGCAGTTCTTC
TRBV4-3	TRBD2	-	TRBJ2-5	CASSHGTGLVEETQYF	TGCGCCAGCAGCCACGGGACGGGACTAGTGGAAGAGACCCAGTACTTC
TRBV7-9	-	few	TRBJ1-1	CASSHDSFLMNTEAFF	TGTGCCAGCAGCCATGACAGTTTCCTTATGAACACTGAAGCTTTCTTT
TRBV27	-	once	TRBJ1-5	CASSLSMRQGQPQHF	TGTGCCAGCAGTTTATCGATGAGGCAGGGTCAGCCCCAGCATTTT
TRBV7-3	TRBD2	-	TRBJ2-1	CASSLNPSGGPYNEQFF	TGTGCCAGCAGCTTAAACCCTAGCGGGGGTCCCTACAATGAGCAGTTCTTC
TRBV5-5	TRBD1	-	TRBJ1-2	CASSLGVRDRGGSYYGYTF	TGTGCCAGCAGCTTGGGGGTCCGGGACAGGGGTGGTTCATACTATGGCTACACCTTC
TRBV15	-	-	TRBJ2-1	CATSTVTVSSYNEQFF	TGTGCCACCAGCACCGTGACAGTGAGCTCCTACAATGAGCAGTTCTTC
TRBV5-1	-	-	TRBJ1-4	CASSSLTGTNEKLFF	TGCGCCAGCAGCTCCCTGACAGGAACTAATGAAAAACTGTTTTTT
TRBV5-1	TRBD1	-	TRBJ1-2	CASRDRGVGYGYTF	TGCGCCAGCAGGGACAGGGGTGTGGGCTATGGCTACACCTTC
TRBV7-9	TRBD1	-	TRBJ2-5	CASSPRQGLRQETQYF	TGTGCCAGCAGCCCTCGACAGGGGTTACGTCAAGAGACCCAGTACTTC
TRBV6-2/TRBV6-3	TRBD1	few	TRBJ1-5	CASSLQQGAGQPQHF	TGTGCCAGCAGTTTACAACAGGGGGCGGGACAGCCCCAGCATTTT
TRBV27	TRBD1	-	TRBJ2-3	CASSLLPVVSGTGVDTDTQYF	TGTGCCAGCAGTTTACTACCCGTAGTCTCCGGGACAGGGGTGGACACAGATACGCAGTATTTT
TRBV6-1	-	few	TRBJ1-1	CASSEAWGMNTEAFF	TGTGCCAGCAGTGAAGCCTGGGGCATGAACACTGAAGCTTTCTTT
TRBV5-1	TRBD2	-	TRBJ2-2	CASSLTSGAGELFF	TGCGCCAGCAGCTTAACTAGCGGGGCCGGGGAGCTGTTTTTT
TRBV4-1	TRBD1	-	TRBJ1-1	CASRLRGREDTEAFF	TGCGCCAGCAGGCTTAGGGGGCGCGAGGACACTGAAGCTTTCTTT